The clone carrying this T cell receptor (beta chain) was picked up one time. This specimen comes from a study of blood T cell repertoires in COVID-19. Across the whole study: The cDNA or gDNA used as material had been derived from T cells, B-cell-depleted T cells, or PBMCs.

V shed 5 bases and J shed 7 bases, with 9 bases lying between them. The CDR3 has 13 amino acids. Germline CDR1 is MDHEN and CDR2 is SYDVKM. The table came from immunoSEQ multiplex PCR; TCRdb's copy has only in-frame clones and leaves some out. The sample lists about 440,000 clones, roughly nine tenths occurring once. The chain uses TRBV28 and TRBJ1-6, with D maybe TRBD1 (5 bases). What was sequenced was PBMCs or T cells enriched from blood (not recorded which). The clonotype originates from a woman under 30 with acute COVID-19. The CDR3 region is CASSTGLNSPLHF. CDR3 coding DNA: TGTGCCAGCAGTACAGGCCTAAATTCACCCCTCCACTTT.